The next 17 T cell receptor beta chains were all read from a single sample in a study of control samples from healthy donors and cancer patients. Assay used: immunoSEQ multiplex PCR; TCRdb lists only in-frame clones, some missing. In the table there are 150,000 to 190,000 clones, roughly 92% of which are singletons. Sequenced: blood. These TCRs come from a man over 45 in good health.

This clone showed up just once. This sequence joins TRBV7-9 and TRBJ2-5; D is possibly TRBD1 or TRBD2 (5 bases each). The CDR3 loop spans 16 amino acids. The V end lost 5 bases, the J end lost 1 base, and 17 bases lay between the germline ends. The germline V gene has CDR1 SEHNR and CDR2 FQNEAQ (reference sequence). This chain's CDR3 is CASSLYYGTAQETQYF. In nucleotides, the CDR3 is TGTGCCAGCAGCCTTTATTACGGGACGGCCCAAGAGACCCAGTACTTC.

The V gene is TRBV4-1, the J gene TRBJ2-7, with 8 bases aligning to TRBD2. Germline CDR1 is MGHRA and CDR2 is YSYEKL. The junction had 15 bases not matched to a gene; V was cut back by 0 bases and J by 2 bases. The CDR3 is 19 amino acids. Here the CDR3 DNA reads TGCGCCAGCAGCCAAGATTTGGCCATAGCGGGAACGGTCGCCTACGAGCAGTACTTC. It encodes CASSQDLAIAGTVAYEQYF.

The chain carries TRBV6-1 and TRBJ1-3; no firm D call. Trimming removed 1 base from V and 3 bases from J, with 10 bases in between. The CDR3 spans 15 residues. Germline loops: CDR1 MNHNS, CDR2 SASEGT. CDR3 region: CASSEGPTGGNTIYF. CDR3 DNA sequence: TGTGCCAGCAGTGAAGGACCGACTGGTGGAAACACCATATATTTT.

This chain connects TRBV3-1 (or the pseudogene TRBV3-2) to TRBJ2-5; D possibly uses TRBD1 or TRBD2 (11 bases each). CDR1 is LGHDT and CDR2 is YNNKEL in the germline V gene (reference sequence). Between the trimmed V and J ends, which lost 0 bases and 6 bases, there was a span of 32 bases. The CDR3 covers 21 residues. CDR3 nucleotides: TGTGCCAGCAGCCAAGATCGGACAGGGGGCGCATCAAGACTAGCGGGAAAGACCCAGTACTTC. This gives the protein CASSQDRTGGASRLAGKTQYF.

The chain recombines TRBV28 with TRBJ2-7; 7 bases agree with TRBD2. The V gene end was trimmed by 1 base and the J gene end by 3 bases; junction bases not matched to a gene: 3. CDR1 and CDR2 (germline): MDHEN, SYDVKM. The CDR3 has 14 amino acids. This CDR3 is CASSLLGTNYEQYF. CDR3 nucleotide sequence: TGTGCCAGCAGTTTATTAGGGACTAACTACGAGCAGTACTTC.

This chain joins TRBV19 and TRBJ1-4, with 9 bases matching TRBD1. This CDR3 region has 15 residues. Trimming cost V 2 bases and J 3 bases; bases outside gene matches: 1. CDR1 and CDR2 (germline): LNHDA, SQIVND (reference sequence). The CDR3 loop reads CASSIRTGANEKLFF. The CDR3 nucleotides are TGTGCCAGTAGTATACGGACAGGGGCTAATGAAAAACTGTTTTTT.

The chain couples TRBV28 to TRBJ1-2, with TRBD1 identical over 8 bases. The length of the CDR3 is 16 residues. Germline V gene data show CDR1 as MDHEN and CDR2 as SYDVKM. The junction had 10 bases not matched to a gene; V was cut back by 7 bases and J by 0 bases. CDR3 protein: CASTITRDRPNYGYTF. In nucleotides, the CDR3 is TGTGCCAGCACCATCACCCGGGACAGGCCTAACTATGGCTACACCTTC.

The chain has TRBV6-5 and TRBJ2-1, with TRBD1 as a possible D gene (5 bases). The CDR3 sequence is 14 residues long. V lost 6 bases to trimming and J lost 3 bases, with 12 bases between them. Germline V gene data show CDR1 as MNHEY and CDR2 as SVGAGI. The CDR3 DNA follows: TGTGCCAGCAGCTCTAAGGGGCTCTACAATGAGCAGTTCTTC. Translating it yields CASSSKGLYNEQFF.

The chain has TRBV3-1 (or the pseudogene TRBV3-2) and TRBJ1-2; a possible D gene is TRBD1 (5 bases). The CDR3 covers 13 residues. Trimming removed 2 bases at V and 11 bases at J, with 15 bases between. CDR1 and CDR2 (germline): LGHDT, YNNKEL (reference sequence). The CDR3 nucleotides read TGTGCCAGCAGCCAAAGGCAGGGAAGGGGATACACCTTC. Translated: CASSQRQGRGYTF.

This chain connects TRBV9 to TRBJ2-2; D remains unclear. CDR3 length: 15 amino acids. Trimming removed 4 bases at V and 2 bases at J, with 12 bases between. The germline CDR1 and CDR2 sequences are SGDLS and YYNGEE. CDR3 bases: TGTGCCAGCAGCCCGCGACTGGCTAACACCGGGGAGCTGTTTTTT. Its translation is CASSPRLANTGELFF.

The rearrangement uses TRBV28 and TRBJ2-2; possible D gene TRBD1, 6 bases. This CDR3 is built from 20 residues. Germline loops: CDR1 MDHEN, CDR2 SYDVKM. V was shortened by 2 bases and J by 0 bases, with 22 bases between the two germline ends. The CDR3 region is CASSLVAVDRSYPNTGELFF. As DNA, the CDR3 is TGTGCCAGCAGTTTAGTAGCAGTTGACAGGTCGTACCCGAACACCGGGGAGCTGTTTTTT.

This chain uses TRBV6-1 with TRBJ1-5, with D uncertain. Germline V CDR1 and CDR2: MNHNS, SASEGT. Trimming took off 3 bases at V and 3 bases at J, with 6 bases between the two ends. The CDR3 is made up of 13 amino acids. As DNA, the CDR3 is TGTGCCAGCAGTGAGAGGACCAATCAGCCCCAGCATTTT. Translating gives CASSERTNQPQHF.

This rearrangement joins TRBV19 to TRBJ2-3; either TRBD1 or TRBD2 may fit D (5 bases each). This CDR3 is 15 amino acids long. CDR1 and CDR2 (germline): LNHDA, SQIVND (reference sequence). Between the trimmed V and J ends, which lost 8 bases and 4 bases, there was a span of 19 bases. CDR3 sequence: CASGTGPGRADTQYF. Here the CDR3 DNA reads TGTGCCAGTGGGACGGGCCCCGGTCGTGCAGATACGCAGTATTTT. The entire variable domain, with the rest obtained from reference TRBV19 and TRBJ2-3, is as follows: DGGITQSPKYLFRKEGQNVTLSCEQNLNHDAMYWYRQDPGQGLRLIYYSQIVNDFQKGDIAEGYSVSREKKESFPLTVTSAQKNPTAFYLCASGTGPGRADTQYFGPGTRLTVL.

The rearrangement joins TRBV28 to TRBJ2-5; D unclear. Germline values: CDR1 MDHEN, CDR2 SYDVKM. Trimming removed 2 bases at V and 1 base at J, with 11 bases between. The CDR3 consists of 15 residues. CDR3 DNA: TGTGCCAGCAGTTTAAACCGCCGATTCCAAGAGACCCAGTACTTC. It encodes CASSLNRRFQETQYF.

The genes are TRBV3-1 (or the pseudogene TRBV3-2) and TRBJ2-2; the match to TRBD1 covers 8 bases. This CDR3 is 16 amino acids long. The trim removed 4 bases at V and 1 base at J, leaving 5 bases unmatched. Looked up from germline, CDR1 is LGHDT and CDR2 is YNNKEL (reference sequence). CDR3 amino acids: CASSRTGTGNTGELFF. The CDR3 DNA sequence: TGTGCCAGCAGCCGGACAGGGACAGGGAACACCGGGGAGCTGTTTTTT.

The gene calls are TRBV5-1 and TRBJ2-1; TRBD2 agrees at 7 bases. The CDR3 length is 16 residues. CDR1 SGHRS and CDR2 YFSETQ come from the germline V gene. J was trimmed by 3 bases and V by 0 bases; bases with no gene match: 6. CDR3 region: CASSLEAGLGYNEQFF. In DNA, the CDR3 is TGCGCCAGCAGCTTGGAGGCTGGACTAGGCTACAATGAGCAGTTCTTC.

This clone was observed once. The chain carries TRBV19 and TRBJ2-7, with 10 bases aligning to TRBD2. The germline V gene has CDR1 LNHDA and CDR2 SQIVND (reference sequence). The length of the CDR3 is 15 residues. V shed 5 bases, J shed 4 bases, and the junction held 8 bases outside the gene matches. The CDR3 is CASSSSGRAEYEQYF. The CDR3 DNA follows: TGTGCCAGTAGTTCGAGCGGGAGGGCCGAATACGAGCAGTACTTC. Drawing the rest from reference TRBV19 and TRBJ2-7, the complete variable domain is DGGITQSPKYLFRKEGQNVTLSCEQNLNHDAMYWYRQDPGQGLRLIYYSQIVNDFQKGDIAEGYSVSREKKESFPLTVTSAQKNPTAFYLCASSSSGRAEYEQYFGPGTRLTVT.